The source of this T cell receptor (beta chain) is a study of blood T cell repertoires in COVID-19. The wider study: Collection of acute and convalescent COVID-19 samples took place in the United States, Italy and Spain. Sources were T cells, B-cell-depleted T cells, or PBMCs; the material itself was cDNA or gDNA.

This clone was seen just once. The CDR3 has 15 amino acids. CDR1 KGHSH and CDR2 LQKENI come from the germline V gene. J was trimmed by 9 bases and V by 5 bases; bases with no gene match: 10. Original processing methods: Counts of nucleated cells, estimated from reference gene primer amplification, were obtained. Libraries were prepared by immunoSEQ multiplex PCR; TCRdb keeps only in-frame clonotypes and omits some of them. The DNA gave D and trimming, while V, J and clone size come from that table. Of some 320,000 clones listed, 85% are singletons. The sample taken for sequencing was peripheral blood. The receptor was isolated from a human donor in a cohort sampled during active COVID-19. This chain links TRBV18 with TRBJ2-1, with 10 nucleotides matching TRBD1. CDR3 sequence reads: CASSKGQGLNSEQFF. The CDR3 DNA reads as TGTGCCAGCTCAAAGGGACAGGGGCTGAATTCTGAGCAGTTCTTC.